This entry is about one T cell receptor (beta chain). What it binds is not known. The investigators collected lesional scalp punch biopsies and peripheral blood from alopecia areata patients. The data were taken from a study of CD8+ T cells in alopecia areata. Across the study: Treatment with tofacitinib (6 to 18 months) was followed by 6 months off drug.

Sequencing used cDNA as its template, made by extracting RNA and reverse transcribing it. TCRdb keeps only in-frame clones here, not all; method: immunoSEQ multiplex PCR. This sample has around 140,000 clones, with about 50% found just once. Overall study findings and caveats: Patients shared TCRs less clearly than mice did, possibly owing to HLA.

The TCR originated in a human donor with alopecia areata. Material: CD8+ T cells sorted from blood, obtained at week 0.

CDR3 nucleotides: TGTGCCAGCACGGTGCTTCTGAACACTGAAGCTTTCTTT. This codes for CASTVLLNTEAFF. The genes are TRBV9 and TRBJ1-1; D ambiguous. The V and J ends lost 6 bases and 0 bases respectively, with 9 bases between them. The germline gives CDR1 SGDLS, CDR2 YYNGEE. This CDR3 is built from 13 residues.